The TCR beta chain under discussion was sequenced for a study of CXCR3-negative and CXCR3-positive naive CD8 T cells. The CDR3 consists of 16 residues. Germline assignment: CDR1 SGHDT and CDR2 YYEEEE. The TRB cDNA libraries were prepared by 5' RACE with UMI labels. TCRdb reanalyzed the 5' RACE reads, giving one entry per CDR3 protein sequence and no DNA. This sample's table reports some 130,000 distinct CDR3 sequences. The sequenced sample consisted of naive CXCR3- CD8+ T cells from blood. The subset was: CD45RO-CCR7+CD27+CD95- naive CD8+ T cells lacking CXCR3 (TNR3-). The clonotype comes from a human donor in good health. Some clones in this sample may be carry-over from other donors' samples. The genes are TRBV5-6 and TRBJ2-7; TCRdb's D gene call, TRBD1, goes unchecked for lack of DNA. CDR3: CASSSENLRYRSEQYF.